Listed here is a single TCR beta chain. Its matching antigen is unknown. The data stem from a study of cytomegalovirus exposure and HLA in healthy donors. Study-wide findings and caveats: The study listed 164 cytomegalovirus-associated TCR beta chains. In the roughly 120 validation repertoires, a later analysis found that first-cohort TCR clusters tended to co-occur. Reports described diagnosis of cytomegalovirus status by the classifier as highly specific and sensitive. A few chains tied to CMV proved CMV antigen-specific in vitro.

V shed 7 bases and J 7 bases; nucleotides not matched to a gene: 15. Germline CDR1 LNHNV, CDR2 YYDKDF (reference sequence). CDR3 length: 17 amino acids. TCRdb's table, derived via immunoSEQ multiplex PCR, lists solely in-frame clones and lacks some. The sample contains about 280,000 clones, roughly 90% of which appear only once. This TCR derives from a woman younger than 30 in good health and CMV-seronegative. The material sequenced was PBMCs. V gene TRBV15 combines with J gene TRBJ2-1; TRBD2 agrees at 11 bases. The CDR3 coding sequence is TGTGCCACCATGACGAACGTACTAGCGGGAGTTCAGAATGAGCAGTTCTTC. This sequence encodes CATMTNVLAGVQNEQFF.